Listed below are T cell receptor beta chains from one sample, sequenced in a study of OX40 agonist ivuxolimab in advanced cancers. Profiled with immunoSEQ multiplex PCR; TCRdb holds only in-frame clones, not every one. Among some 44,000 clones listed, about 85% were seen once. The material sequenced was CD4+ or CD8+ T cells sorted from blood, taken in a trial of the OX40 agonist ivuxolimab. The receptors here all came from an adult with an advanced solid tumor such as melanoma, head and neck, liver or kidney cancer. Both conserved end residues are part of each CDR3. Fields, in order: D gene, clone size, CDR3 length, J gene, V gene, CDR3 DNA, CDR3 protein. The D gene is left open where the match is weak. Size tells how often a clone was seen (once, few, many) or the class of an expanded clone, and some rows leave it out.

. few 16 TRBJ1-1 TRBV5-1 TGCGCCAGCAGCCGTGCTGAGGGCACTATGAACACTGAAGCTTTCTTT CASSRAEGTMNTEAFF
TRBD1 . 15 TRBJ2-4 TRBV18 TGTGCCAGCTCACCGGGACAGGGATCCAAAAACATTCAGTACTTC CASSPGQGSKNIQYF
. . 14 TRBJ1-1 TRBV5-1 TGCGCCAGCAGCTTGGATAGGGCGGACGTTGAAGCTTTCTTT CASSLDRADVEAFF
. . 11 TRBJ2-1 TRBV20-1 TGCAGTGTTGGTCCGGTGGATGAGCAGTTCTTC CSVGPVDEQFF
TRBD2 once 14 TRBJ2-3 TRBV5-1 TGCGCCAGCAGCACCGGACTAGCGGGAGTAGTTCTGTATTTT CASSTGLAGVVLYF
. . 12 TRBJ2-6 TRBV12-5 TGTGCTAGTGGAACTGGGGCCAACGTCCTGACTTTC CASGTGANVLTF
. . 13 TRBJ2-3 TRBV6-4 TGTGCCAGCAGTGAAGGGGATGGCGATACGCAGTATTTT CASSEGDGDTQYF
TRBD2 . 16 TRBJ2-2 TRBV7-3 TGTGCCAGCAGCAAAGGGACTAGCGGGAACACCGGGGAGCTGTTTTTT CASSKGTSGNTGELFF
. . 13 TRBJ1-5 TRBV19 TGTGCCAGTAGTTGGCGGGGATCTATAACCCAGCATTTT CASSWRGSITQHF
TRBD2 . 14 TRBJ2-7 TRBV5-4 TGTGCCAGCACAAGCGGGATCCGGGTATACGAGCAGTACTTC CASTSGIRVYEQYF
. . 14 TRBJ2-3 TRBV7-3 TGTGCCAGCAGCTTAACGGGGAGAGGAGATACGCAGTATTTT CASSLTGRGDTQYF
TRBD1 few 20 TRBJ1-4 TRBV5-1 TGCGCCAGCAGCTTGTGCTCGACAGGGTCGCCCGCCTCAACTAATGAAAAACTGTTTTTT CASSLCSTGSPASTNEKLFF
. . 14 TRBJ1-2 TRBV6-6 TGTGCCAGCAAAAAGCTAGACAGTAACTATGGCTACACCTTC CASKKLDSNYGYTF
TRBD2 . 16 TRBJ2-5 TRBV10-3 TGTGCCATCAGTGATCCCGGGAGGGGGGGGGAAGAGACCCAGTACTTC CAISDPGRGGEETQYF
. once 13 TRBJ2-3 TRBV19 TGTGCCAGTAGCCTCCGACAGACAGATACGCAGTATTTT CASSLRQTDTQYF
TRBD1 . 13 TRBJ2-7 TRBV6-1 TGTGCCAGCAGGAGGGACAGCTCCTACGAGCAGTACTTC CASRRDSSYEQYF
TRBD2 . 15 TRBJ2-7 TRBV10-3 TGTGCCATCGGGAGACTAGCGGGAGGTACCTACGAGCAGTACTTC CAIGRLAGGTYEQYF
. . 14 TRBJ2-2 TRBV2 TGTGCCAGCAGTGATCGGCAGAACACCGGGGAGCTGTTTTTT CASSDRQNTGELFF
. once 14 TRBJ2-6 TRBV14 TGTGCCAGCAGCCCCTTCTCTGGGGCCAACGTCCTGACTTTC CASSPFSGANVLTF
. . 12 TRBJ2-5 TRBV30 TGTGCCTGGAGTTCAGGAGGGGAGACCCAGTACTTC CAWSSGGETQYF